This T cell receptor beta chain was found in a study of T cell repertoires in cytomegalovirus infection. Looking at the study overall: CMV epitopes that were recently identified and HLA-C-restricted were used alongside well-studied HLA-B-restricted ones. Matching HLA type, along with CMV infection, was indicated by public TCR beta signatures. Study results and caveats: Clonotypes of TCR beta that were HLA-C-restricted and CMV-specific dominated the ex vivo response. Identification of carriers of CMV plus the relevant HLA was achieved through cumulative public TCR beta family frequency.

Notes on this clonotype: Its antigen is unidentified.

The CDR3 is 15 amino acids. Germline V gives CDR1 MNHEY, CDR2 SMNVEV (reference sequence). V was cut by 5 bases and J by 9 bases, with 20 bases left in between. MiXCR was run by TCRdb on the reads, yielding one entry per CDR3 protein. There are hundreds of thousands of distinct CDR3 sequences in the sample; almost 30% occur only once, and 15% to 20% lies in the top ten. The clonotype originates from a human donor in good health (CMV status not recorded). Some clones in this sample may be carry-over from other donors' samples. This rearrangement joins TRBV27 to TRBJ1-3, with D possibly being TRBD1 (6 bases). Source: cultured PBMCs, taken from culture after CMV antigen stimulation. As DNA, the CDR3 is TGTGCCAGCAGTCCCTGGGGGGCCCGATTGAGCACCATATATTTT. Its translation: CASSPWGARLSTIYF.